What follows are 16 T cell receptor beta chains derived from one specimen sequenced in a study of Ad26.COV2.S vaccination and SARS-CoV-2 variants. TCRdb's copy holds only in-frame clones and misses some; the assay was immunoSEQ multiplex PCR. The sample holds around 320,000 clones, approximately 86% seen once. Regarding treatment: 15 to 20 received Ad26.COV2.S at low or high dose, single or two shots; 5 received placebo; per-sample allocation not given. Specimens were obtained on day 63 following the first vaccine or placebo injection. The sequences come from peripheral blood, collected in a trial of Ad26.COV2.S vaccine versus placebo. The source is a person between 18 and 59 years old who received the Ad26.COV2.S COVID-19 vaccine or a placebo.

The chain employs TRBV5-8 and TRBJ2-6; possible D gene TRBD2, 5 bases. Germline V CDR1 and CDR2: SGHTS, YDEGEE. V lost 0 bases and J 1 base, leaving 5 bases between the germline ends. This CDR3 spans 15 amino acids. The CDR3 loop reads CASSLAGSGANVLTF. Here the CDR3 DNA reads TGTGCCAGCAGCTTGGCGGGGTCTGGGGCCAACGTCCTGACTTTC.

V and J are TRBV10-2 and TRBJ1-2; 7 positions match TRBD1. Germline assignment: CDR1 WSHSY and CDR2 SAAADI. Trimming removed 8 bases from V and 10 bases from J; junction bases left unmatched: 19. The CDR3 runs 15 residues. The CDR3 nucleotides read TGCGCCAGCTGGTCCGCTGACAGGGACTCTATGGTCTACACCTTC. Translated: CASWSADRDSMVYTF.

The rearrangement joins TRBV3-1 (or the pseudogene TRBV3-2) to TRBJ2-1, with 8 positions matching TRBD2. Germline lookup yields CDR1 LGHDT and CDR2 YNNKEL (reference sequence). This CDR3 contains 13 residues. V dropped 5 bases and J dropped 10; count of bases not matched to a gene: 7. The DNA of the CDR3 is TGTGCCAGCAGCACCCGGGGGGGCGGGGAGCAGTTCTTC. Its translation: CASSTRGGGEQFF.

The CDR3 DNA reads as TGCAGCGTTGGGGACAACTACTATGGCTACACCTTC. Protein product: CSVGDNYYGYTF. This rearrangement joins TRBV29-1 to TRBJ1-2; D perhaps matches TRBD1 (6 bases). Germline values: CDR1 SQVTM, CDR2 ANQGSEA. Trimming took 4 bases from V and 3 from J, leaving 9 bases between them. The CDR3 consists of 12 residues. Combining the CDR3 with reference TRBV29-1 and TRBJ1-2 gives the whole variable domain SAVISQKPSRDICQRGTSLTIQCQVDSQVTMMFWYRQQPGQSLTLIATANQGSEATYESGFVIDKFPISRPNLTFSTLTVSNMSPEDSSIYLCSVGDNYYGYTFGSGTRLTVV.

This clone appeared a single time. The CDR3 nucleotides read TGTGCCAGCAGCTTAGCGCTTGGCAGGAAATCCTACGAGCAGTACTTC. It yields the protein CASSLALGRKSYEQYF. The chain is built from TRBV7-8 and TRBJ2-7; D remains unclear. V lost 0 bases and J 1 base, leaving 13 bases between the germline ends. Per the germline V gene, CDR1 is SGHVS and CDR2 is FQNEAQ. The CDR3 spans 16 residues.

The chain links TRBV2 to TRBJ1-3; 9 bases fit TRBD1. The trim removed 8 bases at V and 0 bases at J, leaving 2 bases unmatched. Germline CDR1 and CDR2: SNHLY and FYNNEI. There are 14 residues in the CDR3. Here the CDR3 DNA reads TGTGCCAGCGGGACAGGGAGCTCTGGAAACACCATATATTTT. This translates into CASGTGSSGNTIYF. The entire variable domain, with the rest obtained from reference TRBV2 and TRBJ1-3, is as follows: EPEVTQTPSHQVTQMGQEVILRCVPISNHLYFYWYRQILGQKVEFLVSFYNNEISEKSEIFDDQFSVERPDGSNFTLKIRSTKLEDSAMYFCASGTGSSGNTIYFGEGSWLTVV.

This clone came up once. The gene calls are TRBV7-8 and TRBJ2-7; no clear D gene. The germline V and J ends were trimmed by 5 bases and 6 bases, with 20 bases remaining between them. Germline V lookup: CDR1 SGHVS, CDR2 FQNEAQ. The CDR3 is made up of 15 amino acids. The CDR3 region is CASSPTLAPQPEQYF. CDR3 bases: TGTGCCAGCAGCCCGACGCTCGCTCCCCAACCCGAGCAGTACTTC.

The chain uses TRBV7-2 and TRBJ2-3, with 7 bases that match TRBD2. Germline CDR1 and CDR2: SGHTA and FQGNSA. The ends lost 3 bases at V and 0 bases at J; junction bases unmatched: 9. The CDR3 has 17 residues. For the CDR3, the DNA is TGTGCCAGCAGCTTCGGGGGGAGCCCTTCTAGCACAGATACGCAGTATTTT. Protein product: CASSFGGSPSSTDTQYF.

J is TRBJ1-2 and V is TRBV5-6, with 12 bases aligning to TRBD1. Germline CDR1 SGHDT, CDR2 YYEEEE. This CDR3 spans 16 amino acids. With V trimmed by 6 bases and J by 7 bases, 13 bases remained unmatched. DNA for the CDR3: TGTGCCAGCACCAGAAAGACCGGGACAGGGGGCTTTGGCTACACCTTC. It specifies CASTRKTGTGGFGYTF.

This clone was recorded a few times. The rearrangement links TRBV9 to TRBJ1-4; D not resolved. The V end lost 0 bases, the J end lost 8 bases, and 14 bases lay between the germline ends. This CDR3 contains 15 residues. CDR1 and CDR2 (germline): SGDLS, YYNGEE. The CDR3: CASSVGGSGAEKLFF. The DNA for the CDR3 is TGTGCCAGCAGCGTAGGGGGTAGTGGAGCGGAAAAACTGTTTTTT.

CDR3 region: CASSITGDQYF. The CDR3 DNA reads as TGTGCCAGCAGTATCACGGGGGATCAGTACTTC. The rearrangement links TRBV12-3 or TRBV12-4 to TRBJ2-7; the D gene is possibly TRBD2 (6 bases). The CDR3 sequence is 11 residues long. V was pared by 5 bases and J by 10 bases, with 12 bases between.

CDR3: CASSPGGLSSGNTIYF. CDR3 coding DNA: TGTGCCAGCAGCCCGGGGGGGTTAAGCTCTGGAAACACCATATATTTT. V is TRBV7-9 and J is TRBJ1-3, with D possibly being TRBD1 (5 bases). The CDR3 is made up of 16 amino acids. V lost 5 bases, J lost 0 bases, and 14 bases lay in between. The germline CDR1 and CDR2 sequences are SEHNR and FQNEAQ (reference sequence).

The chain has TRBV6-5 and TRBJ2-7, with TRBD2 matching over 11 bases. Germline lookup yields CDR1 MNHEY and CDR2 SVGAGI. The CDR3 is 14 amino acids. V was pared by 6 bases and J by 7 bases, with 8 bases of the junction left unmatched. For the CDR3, the DNA is TGTGCCAGCAGCCTACTAGCGGGGGCGGGGGAGCAGTACTTC. Amino acid sequence: CASSLLAGAGEQYF.

This chain joins TRBV6-6 and TRBJ1-5; 8 nucleotides line up with TRBD1. The CDR3 contains 14 residues. Germline V gene data show CDR1 as MNHNY and CDR2 as SVGAGI (reference sequence). The junction had 10 bases not matched to a gene; V was cut back by 6 bases and J by 9 bases. The CDR3 DNA follows: TGTGCCAGCAGCGACAGGGGATCGAGTAGGCCCCAGCATTTT. As protein: CASSDRGSSRPQHF.

V usage is TRBV7-9 and J usage is TRBJ1-6, with a weak D call TRBD1 (5 bases). There are 16 residues in the CDR3. V lost 1 base and J 4 bases, leaving 11 bases between the germline ends. Germline lookup yields CDR1 SEHNR and CDR2 FQNEAQ (reference sequence). The CDR3 loop is CASSLVTTAYNSPLHF. In DNA form, the CDR3 reads TGTGCCAGCAGCTTAGTTACGACAGCGTATAATTCACCCCTCCACTTT.

CDR3 DNA: TGTGCCAGCAGTTCCAGGGTAGCAAGCTACACCTTC. Its translation is CASSSRVASYTF. This chain connects TRBV12-3 or TRBV12-4 to TRBJ1-2; a possible D gene is TRBD1 (5 bases). Trimming stripped 4 bases from V and 9 bases from J, with 12 bases between. The CDR3 length is 12 residues.